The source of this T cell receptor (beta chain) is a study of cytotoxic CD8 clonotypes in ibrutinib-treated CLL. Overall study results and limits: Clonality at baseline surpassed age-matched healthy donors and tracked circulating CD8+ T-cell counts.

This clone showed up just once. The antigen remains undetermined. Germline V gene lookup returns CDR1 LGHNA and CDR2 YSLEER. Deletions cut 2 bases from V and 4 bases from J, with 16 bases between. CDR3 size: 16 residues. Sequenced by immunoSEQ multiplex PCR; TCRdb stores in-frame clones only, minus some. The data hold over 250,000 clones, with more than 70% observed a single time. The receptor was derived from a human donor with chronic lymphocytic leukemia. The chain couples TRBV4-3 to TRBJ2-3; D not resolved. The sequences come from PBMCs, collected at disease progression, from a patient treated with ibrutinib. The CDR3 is CASSQRSEPSADTQYF. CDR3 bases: TGCGCCAGCAGCCAAAGGTCGGAACCCTCCGCAGATACGCAGTATTTT.